Listed below are T cell receptor beta chains from one sample, sequenced in a study of glioma-infiltrating T cells after dendritic cell vaccination. The protocol was immunoSEQ multiplex PCR, while the TCRdb copy is restricted to in-frame clones and leaves out a portion. The table lists over 90,000 clones, more than 70% of them singletons. The sequences come from blood, collected after dendritic cell vaccination. The receptors here all came from a human donor with glioblastoma. Each CDR3 is given with its conserved first and last residue. Fields, in order: V gene, D gene, J gene, clone size, CDR3 protein, CDR3 DNA. The D gene is left open where the match is weak. Clone sizes are given selectively: once, few, many, or a class where the clone is expanded.

v_gene: TRBV2
d_gene: .
j_gene: TRBJ1-5
abundance: .
CDR3aa: CASNEGNQPQHF
CDR3nt: TGTGCCAGCAACGAGGGCAATCAGCCCCAGCATTTT

v_gene: TRBV5-4
d_gene: .
j_gene: TRBJ1-4
abundance: .
CDR3aa: CASSTQDTEKLFF
CDR3nt: TGTGCCAGCAGCACGCAGGACACTGAAAAACTGTTTTTT

v_gene: TRBV5-1
d_gene: .
j_gene: TRBJ2-2
abundance: .
CDR3aa: CASSLGRVTGELFF
CDR3nt: TGCGCCAGCAGCTTGGGGAGGGTCACCGGGGAGCTGTTTTTT

v_gene: TRBV4-1
d_gene: TRBD1
j_gene: TRBJ2-6
abundance: .
CDR3aa: CASSEDRVSGANVLTF
CDR3nt: TGCGCCAGCAGCGAGGACAGGGTTTCTGGGGCCAACGTCCTGACTTTC

v_gene: TRBV28
d_gene: .
j_gene: TRBJ1-5
abundance: .
CDR3aa: CASSQNSNQPQHF
CDR3nt: TGTGCCAGCAGTCAAAATAGCAATCAGCCCCAGCATTTT

v_gene: TRBV2
d_gene: .
j_gene: TRBJ1-1
abundance: .
CDR3aa: CASSAYRESEAFF
CDR3nt: TGTGCCAGCAGTGCCTACAGGGAATCTGAAGCTTTCTTT

v_gene: TRBV30
d_gene: TRBD2
j_gene: TRBJ2-2
abundance: .
CDR3aa: CAWSETPGLADKTNTGELFF
CDR3nt: TGTGCCTGGAGCGAAACCCCGGGACTAGCGGATAAGACGAACACCGGGGAGCTGTTTTTT

v_gene: TRBV30
d_gene: .
j_gene: TRBJ1-1
abundance: .
CDR3aa: CAWGSGVSGTEAFF
CDR3nt: TGTGCCTGGGGTTCAGGTGTCAGCGGCACTGAAGCTTTCTTT

v_gene: TRBV5-4
d_gene: .
j_gene: TRBJ1-2
abundance: .
CDR3aa: CASSLDSLLGYTF
CDR3nt: TGTGCCAGCAGCTTGGACAGCCTCCTAGGCTACACCTTC

v_gene: TRBV7-3
d_gene: TRBD1
j_gene: TRBJ2-1
abundance: .
CDR3aa: CASSTTGAGTYNEQFF
CDR3nt: TGTGCCAGCAGCACAACAGGGGCAGGGACCTACAATGAGCAGTTCTTC

v_gene: TRBV5-1
d_gene: .
j_gene: TRBJ1-5
abundance: .
CDR3aa: CASSLDSYSNQPQHF
CDR3nt: TGCGCCAGCAGCTTGGACAGCTATAGCAATCAGCCCCAGCATTTT

v_gene: TRBV27
d_gene: .
j_gene: TRBJ1-2
abundance: .
CDR3aa: CASKSLPVQGSGYTF
CDR3nt: TGTGCCAGTAAGTCTTTACCCGTTCAGGGGTCTGGCTACACCTTC

v_gene: TRBV28
d_gene: TRBD2
j_gene: TRBJ2-1
abundance: .
CDR3aa: CASSRAGGGYNEQFF
CDR3nt: TGTGCCAGCAGTAGGGCGGGAGGAGGCTACAATGAGCAGTTCTTC

v_gene: TRBV4-1
d_gene: .
j_gene: TRBJ2-5
abundance: .
CDR3aa: CASSGENQETQYF
CDR3nt: TGCGCCAGCAGCGGGGAGAATCAAGAGACCCAGTACTTC

v_gene: TRBV2
d_gene: .
j_gene: TRBJ1-2
abundance: .
CDR3aa: CASSDDTGLNGYTF
CDR3nt: TGTGCCAGCAGTGATGATACAGGGCTGAATGGCTACACCTTC

v_gene: TRBV7-9
d_gene: TRBD1
j_gene: TRBJ2-7
abundance: .
CDR3aa: CASSLDGTGGLYEQYF
CDR3nt: TGTGCCAGCAGCTTAGATGGGACAGGGGGTCTGTACGAGCAGTACTTC

v_gene: TRBV5-4
d_gene: TRBD2
j_gene: TRBJ2-1
abundance: .
CDR3aa: CASSLPGLAWNEQFF
CDR3nt: TGTGCCAGCAGCCTTCCGGGACTAGCGTGGAATGAGCAGTTCTTC

v_gene: TRBV28
d_gene: .
j_gene: TRBJ2-3
abundance: .
CDR3aa: CASSLLFPSGGSETDTQYF
CDR3nt: TGTGCCAGCAGTTTATTATTCCCCTCGGGGGGCTCGGAGACAGATACGCAGTATTTT

v_gene: TRBV27
d_gene: .
j_gene: TRBJ1-1
abundance: .
CDR3aa: CASSFSGGNTEAFF
CDR3nt: TGTGCCAGCAGTTTCTCGGGGGGGAACACTGAAGCTTTCTTT

v_gene: TRBV29-1
d_gene: .
j_gene: TRBJ2-3
abundance: .
CDR3aa: CSARQAGTDTQYF
CDR3nt: TGCAGCGCCAGACAGGCCGGCACAGATACGCAGTATTTT

v_gene: TRBV7-9
d_gene: TRBD1
j_gene: TRBJ2-1
abundance: .
CDR3aa: CASSLTGTGINNEQFF
CDR3nt: TGTGCCAGCAGCTTGACCGGGACAGGGATCAACAATGAGCAGTTCTTC

v_gene: TRBV11-1
d_gene: .
j_gene: TRBJ1-1
abundance: .
CDR3aa: CASSPLMNTEAFF
CDR3nt: TGTGCCAGCAGCCCCCTAATGAACACTGAAGCTTTCTTT

v_gene: TRBV27
d_gene: .
j_gene: TRBJ2-1
abundance: .
CDR3aa: CASSLLASQANEQFF
CDR3nt: TGTGCCAGCAGTTTATTGGCTTCCCAGGCGAATGAGCAGTTCTTC

v_gene: TRBV28
d_gene: TRBD1
j_gene: TRBJ2-7
abundance: .
CDR3aa: CASRGDRVGYEQYF
CDR3nt: TGTGCCAGCAGGGGCGACAGGGTGGGCTACGAGCAGTACTTC

v_gene: TRBV19
d_gene: .
j_gene: TRBJ2-6
abundance: .
CDR3aa: CASNQGRRSGANVLTF
CDR3nt: TGTGCCAGTAATCAGGGGCGACGCTCTGGGGCCAACGTCCTGACTTTC

v_gene: TRBV19
d_gene: TRBD1
j_gene: TRBJ2-7
abundance: .
CDR3aa: CASTLGQGGSYEQYF
CDR3nt: TGTGCCAGTACCCTGGGACAGGGGGGGTCCTACGAGCAGTACTTC

v_gene: TRBV5-1
d_gene: .
j_gene: TRBJ2-5
abundance: .
CDR3aa: CASSLSAGAGETQYF
CDR3nt: TGCGCCAGCAGCTTGTCCGCGGGGGCGGGCGAGACCCAGTACTTC

v_gene: TRBV6-1
d_gene: TRBD1
j_gene: TRBJ2-7
abundance: few
CDR3aa: CASSEAGRGTGGTYEQYF
CDR3nt: TGTGCCAGCAGTGAAGCGGGGCGGGGGACAGGGGGCACCTACGAGCAGTACTTC

v_gene: TRBV5-1
d_gene: .
j_gene: TRBJ1-4
abundance: .
CDR3aa: CASSLGTASNEKLFF
CDR3nt: TGCGCCAGCAGCTTGGGGACAGCATCTAATGAAAAACTGTTTTTT

v_gene: TRBV6-1
d_gene: .
j_gene: TRBJ1-5
abundance: .
CDR3aa: CASRNRESNQPQHF
CDR3nt: TGTGCCAGCAGAAACAGGGAGAGCAATCAGCCCCAGCATTTT

v_gene: TRBV5-6
d_gene: TRBD2
j_gene: TRBJ2-1
abundance: .
CDR3aa: CASSLTFLAGGPGNEQFF
CDR3nt: TGTGCCAGCAGCTTGACCTTCCTAGCGGGAGGGCCGGGGAATGAGCAGTTCTTC

v_gene: TRBV6-1
d_gene: TRBD1
j_gene: TRBJ1-5
abundance: .
CDR3aa: CASSGVTGLTQPQHF
CDR3nt: TGTGCCAGCAGTGGGGTGACAGGGCTGACTCAGCCCCAGCATTTT

v_gene: TRBV6-1
d_gene: TRBD2
j_gene: TRBJ2-7
abundance: .
CDR3aa: CASSPRQAGEGEQYF
CDR3nt: TGTGCCAGCAGCCCCAGACAAGCGGGAGAGGGCGAGCAGTACTTC

v_gene: TRBV5-4
d_gene: .
j_gene: TRBJ1-2
abundance: .
CDR3aa: CASSSYRALYGYTF
CDR3nt: TGTGCCAGCAGCAGCTACAGGGCTCTCTATGGCTACACCTTC

v_gene: TRBV7-2
d_gene: TRBD2
j_gene: TRBJ2-1
abundance: .
CDR3aa: CASSLVGGGGNEQFF
CDR3nt: TGTGCCAGCAGCTTAGTTGGCGGGGGGGGAAATGAGCAGTTCTTC

v_gene: TRBV29-1
d_gene: .
j_gene: TRBJ2-7
abundance: once
CDR3aa: CSVAGNTGNEQYF
CDR3nt: TGCAGCGTTGCTGGGAATACAGGGAACGAGCAGTACTTC

v_gene: TRBV7-9
d_gene: .
j_gene: TRBJ2-7
abundance: .
CDR3aa: CASSADSSYEQYF
CDR3nt: TGTGCCAGTTCAGCTGACAGTTCCTACGAGCAGTACTTC

v_gene: TRBV7-9
d_gene: .
j_gene: TRBJ1-6
abundance: .
CDR3aa: CASSPPLSPRNSPLHF
CDR3nt: TGTGCCAGCAGCCCCCCTCTATCTCCACGGAATTCACCCCTCCACTTT

v_gene: TRBV7-9
d_gene: .
j_gene: TRBJ2-7
abundance: .
CDR3aa: CASSLGPRYEQYF
CDR3nt: TGTGCCAGCAGCTTAGGGCCCCGCTACGAGCAGTACTTC

v_gene: TRBV11-2
d_gene: .
j_gene: TRBJ2-7
abundance: few
CDR3aa: CASSSHYEQYF
CDR3nt: TGTGCCAGCAGCTCCCACTACGAGCAGTACTTC

v_gene: TRBV7-3
d_gene: TRBD2
j_gene: TRBJ2-3
abundance: .
CDR3aa: CASSPGTSGPLDTQYF
CDR3nt: TGTGCCAGCAGCCCCGGGACTAGCGGGCCGTTAGATACGCAGTATTTT

v_gene: TRBV27
d_gene: .
j_gene: TRBJ1-2
abundance: .
CDR3aa: CASSFLLDSGYTF
CDR3nt: TGTGCCAGCAGTTTTCTATTGGACAGTGGCTACACCTTC

v_gene: TRBV30
d_gene: .
j_gene: TRBJ1-4
abundance: once
CDR3aa: CAWSIRHLTREKLFF
CDR3nt: TGTGCCTGGAGTATTAGACACTTAACCCGGGAAAAACTGTTTTTT